This passage covers 10 T cell receptor beta chains from one sample sequenced in a study of CD8 T cells in Susac syndrome. Random-hexamer reverse transcription was applied to about 0.5 to 1 ug RNA. TCRdb recomputed calls from the immunoSEQ multiplex PCR reads with MiXCR, one row per CDR3 protein. This sample yields some 200,000 distinct CDR3 sequences, of which roughly 91% are seen a single time; around 0.085% belongs to the top ten. The sequencing input was CD4+ T cells from PBMCs. The receptors were sampled from a human donor with Susac syndrome.

Here the CDR3 DNA reads TGTGCCAGCAGCCCAGGACTGAGCGGGGGCCCAGATACGCAGTATTTT. Protein product: CASSPGLSGGPDTQYF. The chain couples TRBV3-1 to TRBJ2-3; 8 bases are a match to TRBD2. With 4 bases clipped from V and 4 bases from J, the junction kept 10 bases outside the gene matches. This CDR3 has 16 residues. Germline assignment: CDR1 LGHDT and CDR2 YNNKEL (reference sequence).

The chain couples TRBV2 to TRBJ1-1; TRBD1 matches 8 bases. J lost 4 bases, V lost 6 bases, and 7 bases had no gene match. The CDR3 spans 14 residues. Looked up from germline, CDR1 is SNHLY and CDR2 is FYNNEI. Here the CDR3 reads CASSPQGAGTEAFF. The CDR3, as DNA: TGTGCCAGCAGCCCCCAGGGGGCGGGCACTGAAGCTTTCTTT. Together with reference TRBV2 and TRBJ1-1, the CDR3 gives the full variable domain: EPEVTQTPSHQVTQMGQEVILRCVPISNHLYFYWYRQILGQKVEFLVSFYNNEISEKSEIFDDQFSVERPDGSNFTLKIRSTKLEDSAMYFCASSPQGAGTEAFFGQGTRLTVV.

The V and J genes are TRBV6-5 and TRBJ2-7, with TRBD2 matching 9 bases. This CDR3 has 17 amino acids. The ends lost 2 bases at V and 3 bases at J; junction bases unmatched: 11. In germline, CDR1 is MNHEY, CDR2 SVGAGI. CDR3 residues: CASSYNGASGAVYEQYF. CDR3 sequence (DNA): TGTGCCAGCAGTTACAACGGCGCTAGCGGGGCTGTCTACGAGCAGTACTTC.

The chain combines TRBV7-9 with TRBJ2-1, with 11 nucleotides matching TRBD1. The CDR3 extends over 16 amino acids. Germline V gene lookup returns CDR1 SEHNR and CDR2 FQNEAQ (reference sequence). The V and J ends lost 7 bases and 8 bases, in that order; junction bases with no gene match: 13. The DNA for the CDR3 is TGTGCCAGCAACACTAAACTGGGGACAGGGGGGGATGAGCAGTTCTTC. It encodes CASNTKLGTGGDEQFF.

V is TRBV30 and J is TRBJ1-1, with D unclear. The germline V gene has CDR1 GTSNPN and CDR2 SVGIG (reference sequence). V dropped 3 bases and J dropped 2 bases, with 13 bases sitting between them. The CDR3 spans 14 residues. CDR3: CAWRASVSNTEAFF. The CDR3 nucleotides are TGTGCCTGGAGGGCCTCGGTCAGCAACACTGAAGCTTTCTTT.

The rearrangement joins TRBV2 to TRBJ2-7, with 9 nucleotides matching TRBD2. Germline V gives CDR1 SNHLY, CDR2 FYNNEI. There are 14 residues in the CDR3. V was clipped by 3 bases and J by 0 bases; unmatched bases: 0. The CDR3, as DNA: TGTGCCAGCAGTGATAGCGGGGGCTCCTACGAGCAGTACTTC. As protein: CASSDSGGSYEQYF.

The genes are TRBV28 and TRBJ2-7, with a tentative D call TRBD2 (5 bases). Germline V gene data show CDR1 as MDHEN and CDR2 as SYDVKM. Between the trimmed V and J ends, which lost 7 bases and 7 bases, there was a span of 17 bases. The length of the CDR3 is 13 residues. The CDR3 nucleotides are TGTGCCAGCAACCTCCCCACCGGAGGTGAGCAGTACTTC. This translates into CASNLPTGGEQYF. Complete variable domain (other parts from reference TRBV28 and TRBJ2-7): DVKVTQSSRYLVKRTGEKVFLECVQDMDHENMFWYRQDPGLGLRLIYFSYDVKMKEKGDIPEGYSVSREKKERFSLILESASTNQTSMYLCASNLPTGGEQYFGPGTRLTVT.

V is TRBV3-1 and J is TRBJ2-7; possibly TRBD1 for D (5 bases). The CDR3 extends over 14 amino acids. V was pared by 1 base and J by 7 bases, with 14 bases between. Germline CDR1 is LGHDT and CDR2 is YNNKEL (reference sequence). The CDR3 protein is CASSQGQGRGEQYF. The CDR3 DNA follows: TGTGCCAGCAGCCAAGGTCAGGGAAGGGGAGAGCAGTACTTC.

V is TRBV5-6 and J is TRBJ1-1; D gene ambiguous. The CDR3 length is 13 residues. Deletions cut 5 bases from V and 0 bases from J, with 8 bases between. CDR1 is SGHDT and CDR2 is YYEEEE in the germline V gene. The CDR3 sequence: CASRIFVNTEAFF. CDR3 in DNA: TGTGCCAGCAGAATTTTCGTGAACACTGAAGCTTTCTTT. Using reference TRBV5-6 and TRBJ1-1 for the parts outside the CDR3, the full variable domain is DAGVTQSPTHLIKTRGQQVTLRCSPKSGHDTVSWYQQALGQGPQFIFQYYEEEERQRGNFPDRFSGHQFPNYSSELNVNALLLGDSALYLCASRIFVNTEAFFGQGTRLTVV.

The chain recombines TRBV7-2 with TRBJ2-5; 8 nucleotides align to TRBD1. V lost 6 bases, J lost 2 bases, and 5 bases stayed unmatched. Germline assignment: CDR1 SGHTA and CDR2 FQGNSA. This CDR3 contains 14 residues. CDR3 nucleotide sequence: TGTGCCAGCAGAGGTTGGACAGGGCAAGAGACCCAGTACTTC. This codes for CASRGWTGQETQYF. The full variable domain, its missing parts supplied by reference TRBV7-2 and TRBJ2-5, is GAGVSQSPSNKVTEKGKDVELRCDPISGHTALYWYRQSLGQGLEFLIYFQGNSAPDKSGLPSDRFSAERTGGSVSTLTIQRTQQEDSAVYLCASRGWTGQETQYFGPGTRLLVL.